What follows are 17 T cell receptor beta chains derived from one specimen sequenced in a study of T cells expressing NK-cell markers. TCRdb derives one entry per CDR3 protein from the 5' RACE reads, leaving out DNA. The sample's table shows over 200,000 distinct CDR3 sequences. Sequenced: blood T cells: a sorted CD56 or NKG2C T cell subset, CD4+ or CD8+ T cells, or bulk PBMC T cells (not recorded which). The receptor set was obtained from a man in his late teens or twenties in good health.

The chain recombines TRBV18 with TRBJ2-1; the TCRdb D gene call, TRBD1, has no DNA to confirm it. Germline assignment: CDR1 KGHSH and CDR2 LQKENI. CDR3 size: 16 residues. The CDR3 is CASSPPGLGSVNEQFF.

V is TRBV29-1 and J is TRBJ2-7; as DNA is missing, the TRBD1 call by TCRdb cannot be tested. The CDR3 has 11 amino acids. Germline CDR1 and CDR2: SQVTM and ANQGSEA. CDR3 amino acids: CSVPQGHEQYF.

The V gene is TRBV7-8, the J gene TRBJ2-7. CDR1 SGHVS and CDR2 FQNEAQ come from the germline V gene. This CDR3 has 17 residues. This CDR3 reads CASSRLLDPESSYEQYF. The variable domain in full, with the rest retrieved from reference TRBV7-8 and TRBJ2-7, is GAGVSQSPRYKVAKRGQDVALRCDPISGHVSLFWYQQALGQGPEFLTYFQNEAQLDKSGLPSDRFFAERPEGSVSTLKIQRTQQEDSAVYLCASSRLLDPESSYEQYFGPGTRLTVT.

This CDR3 is CSAMGAPGVTYEQYF. The chain combines TRBV20-1 with TRBJ2-7; TCRdb proposes TRBD1, but this gene call is untestable without DNA. The CDR3 is 15 residues long. From germline, CDR1 is DFQATT and CDR2 SNEGSKA (reference sequence).

The chain combines TRBV12-3 or TRBV12-4 with TRBJ2-6. CDR3 length equals 11 residues. This chain's CDR3 is CASRDPNVLTF.

The rearrangement links TRBV19 to TRBJ1-5; TCRdb's D gene call, TRBD1, goes unchecked for lack of DNA. The CDR3 runs to 17 residues. Germline CDR1 LNHDA, CDR2 SQIVND (reference sequence). CDR3 amino acids: CASSPWDRGVSNQPQHF.

The chain employs TRBV11-2 and TRBJ2-7; TCRdb gives TRBD2 as the D gene, but with no DNA this cannot be confirmed. The length of the CDR3 is 17 residues. CDR1 is SGHAT and CDR2 is FQNNGV in the germline V gene. CDR3 in amino acids: CASSTRSVRGMTYEQYF. The entire variable domain, with the rest obtained from reference TRBV11-2 and TRBJ2-7, is as follows: EAGVAQSPRYKIIEKRQSVAFWCNPISGHATLYWYQQILGQGPKLLIQFQNNGVVDDSQLPKDRFSAERLKGVDSTLKIQPAKLEDSAVYLCASSTRSVRGMTYEQYFGPGTRLTVT.

Here the CDR3 reads CASSKVGRAHNQETQYF. The chain joins TRBV19 to TRBJ2-5; TCRdb designates TRBD2, a call that cannot be tested without DNA. Germline CDR1 LNHDA, CDR2 SQIVND (reference sequence). This CDR3 has 17 residues.

The chain carries TRBV5-6 and TRBJ2-1. CDR1 SGHDT and CDR2 YYEEEE come from the germline V gene. This CDR3 spans 15 amino acids. The CDR3 reads CASSTNSLFYNEQFF.

The chain combines TRBV7-6 with TRBJ2-2; TCRdb picks TRBD2, but there is no DNA to check that call. CDR1 SGHVS and CDR2 FNYEAQ come from the germline V gene. There are 17 residues in the CDR3. The CDR3 loop is CASSLTGTRRATGELFF.

V gene TRBV6-5 combines with J gene TRBJ1-5; the D call of TRBD1 rests on TCRdb alone, since no DNA is present to check it. Germline loops: CDR1 MNHEY, CDR2 SVGAGI. This CDR3 is 15 amino acids long. CDR3: CASSPGVGANQPQHF.

The chain employs TRBV12-3 or TRBV12-4 and TRBJ2-3; TCRdb indicates TRBD1, and absent DNA this call remains unverified. This CDR3 spans 15 amino acids. CDR3: CASSRGQGATDTQYF.

The genes are TRBV11-2 and TRBJ2-1. This CDR3 region has 16 residues. From germline, CDR1 is SGHAT and CDR2 FQNNGV. CDR3 region: CASTPRYGISYNEQFF.

The chain carries TRBV7-2 and TRBJ2-5; TCRdb reports TRBD1, a call that lacks DNA to check it against. The CDR3 length is 14 residues. Germline V CDR1 and CDR2: SGHTA, FQGNSA. This chain's CDR3 is CASSLVPGAGTQYF.

This chain connects TRBV5-1 to TRBJ2-1; without DNA, the TCRdb call of TRBD2 cannot be checked. The CDR3 covers 16 residues. Per the germline V gene, CDR1 is SGHRS and CDR2 is YFSETQ. The CDR3: CASSLLSSGSYNEQFF. Complete variable domain (other parts from reference TRBV5-1 and TRBJ2-1): KAGVTQTPRYLIKTRGQQVTLSCSPISGHRSVSWYQQTPGQGLQFLFEYFSETQRNKGNFPGRFSGRQFSNSRSEMNVSTLELGDSALYLCASSLLSSGSYNEQFFGPGTRLTVL.

CDR3 loop: CASSLGGPGTSGELRNEQFF. J is TRBJ2-1 and V is TRBV11-3; the TRBD2 assignment by TCRdb is unverifiable without DNA. CDR3 size: 20 residues. Germline loops: CDR1 SGHNT, CDR2 YENEEA.

The chain uses TRBV20-1 and TRBJ1-1; without DNA, the TCRdb call of TRBD1 cannot be checked. The CDR3 runs 14 residues. Germline V gives CDR1 DFQATT, CDR2 SNEGSKA (reference sequence). CDR3 sequence: CSANRLTGGTEAFF.